This T cell receptor (beta chain) was retrieved from a study of CD8 T cells in Susac syndrome. J lost 1 base, V lost 4 bases, and 9 bases had no gene match. The CDR3 consists of 16 residues. It was with random hexamers that 0.5 to 1 ug RNA was reverse transcribed. Amplification of TCR beta CDR3 used immunoSEQ multiplex PCR across 54 Vbeta and 13 Jbeta. TCRdb reprocessed the immunoSEQ multiplex PCR reads with MiXCR, giving one entry per CDR3 protein. The table shows 2,000 to 3,000 distinct CDR3 sequences, with roughly 65% occurring only once. Memory subsets were defined for TEMRA sorting by CD27 and CD45RA staining. Sequencing of TCR beta was carried out in blood CD8+ and CD4+ T cells. From several Susac syndrome patients, both total CD8+ cells and sorted CD8+ TEMRA cells were taken through sequencing. TEMRA cells were enriched by FACS, while CD8+ and CD4+ T cells were obtained through a negative isolation that was performed magnetically.

This TCR came from a human donor with Susac syndrome. Sequencing was carried out using CD8+ TEMRA cells from PBMCs. Documented subset: FACS-sorted terminally differentiated effector memory CD8+ T cells re-expressing CD45RA (CD8+ TEMRA). The V and J genes are TRBV12-3 or TRBV12-4 and TRBJ1-2, with 7 bases aligning to TRBD1. CDR3 loop: CASSSTRTGFNYGYTF. CDR3 nucleotides: TGTGCCAGCAGTTCTACCCGGACAGGATTTAACTATGGCTACACCTTC.